This TCR beta chain was captured in a study of cytomegalovirus exposure and HLA in healthy donors. With V trimmed by 5 bases and J by 8 bases, 6 bases remained unmatched. The length of the CDR3 is 14 residues. The germline V gene has CDR1 LGHNA and CDR2 YNFKEQ. The PCR was carried out with 60 Vbeta primers and 13 Jbeta primers. Profiled with immunoSEQ multiplex PCR; TCRdb holds only in-frame clones, not every one. In the table there are fewer than 150,000 clones, roughly 77% of which are singletons. This TCR derives from a man younger than 45 in good health and CMV-seronegative. Sequenced input: PBMCs. This chain connects TRBV4-2 to TRBJ2-4; 10 bases align to TRBD2. This CDR3 is CASSSSGGADIQYF. In DNA form, the CDR3 reads TGTGCCAGCAGCTCAAGCGGGGGGGCGGACATTCAGTACTTC.